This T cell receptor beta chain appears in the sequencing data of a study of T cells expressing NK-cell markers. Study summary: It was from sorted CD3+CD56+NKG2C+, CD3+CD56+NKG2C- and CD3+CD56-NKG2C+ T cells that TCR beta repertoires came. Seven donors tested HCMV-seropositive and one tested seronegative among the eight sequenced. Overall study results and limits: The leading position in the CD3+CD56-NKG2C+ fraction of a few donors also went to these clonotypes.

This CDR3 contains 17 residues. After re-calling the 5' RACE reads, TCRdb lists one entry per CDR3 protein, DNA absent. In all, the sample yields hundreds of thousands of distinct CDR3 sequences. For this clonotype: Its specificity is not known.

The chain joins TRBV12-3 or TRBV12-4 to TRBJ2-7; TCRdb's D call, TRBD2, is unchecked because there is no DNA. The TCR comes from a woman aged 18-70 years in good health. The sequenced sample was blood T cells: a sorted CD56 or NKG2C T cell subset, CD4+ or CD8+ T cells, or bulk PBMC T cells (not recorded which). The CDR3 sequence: CASSLEASGRYSYEQYF.